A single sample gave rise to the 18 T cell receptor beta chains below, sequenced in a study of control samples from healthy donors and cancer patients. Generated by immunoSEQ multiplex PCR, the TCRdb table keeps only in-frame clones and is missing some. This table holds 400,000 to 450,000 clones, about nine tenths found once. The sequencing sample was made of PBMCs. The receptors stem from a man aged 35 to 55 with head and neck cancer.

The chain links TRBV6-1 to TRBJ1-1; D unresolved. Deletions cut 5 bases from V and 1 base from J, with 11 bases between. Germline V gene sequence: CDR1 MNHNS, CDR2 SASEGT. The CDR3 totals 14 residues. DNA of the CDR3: TGTGCCAGCAGTACCCGACGGACGAACACTGAAGCTTTCTTT. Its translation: CASSTRRTNTEAFF.

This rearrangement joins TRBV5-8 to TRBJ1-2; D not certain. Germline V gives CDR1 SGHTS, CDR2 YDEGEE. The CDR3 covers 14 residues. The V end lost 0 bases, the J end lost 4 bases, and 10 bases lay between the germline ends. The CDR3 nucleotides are TGTGCCAGCAGCTTGGGGCAAAGGAGCTATGGCTACACCTTC. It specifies CASSLGQRSYGYTF.

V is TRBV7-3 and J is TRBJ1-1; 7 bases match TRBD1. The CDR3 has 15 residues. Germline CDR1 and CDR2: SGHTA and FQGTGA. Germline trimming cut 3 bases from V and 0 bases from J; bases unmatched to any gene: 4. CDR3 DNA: TGTGCCAGCAGCTTGACAGGGCTTATGAACACTGAAGCTTTCTTT. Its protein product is CASSLTGLMNTEAFF.

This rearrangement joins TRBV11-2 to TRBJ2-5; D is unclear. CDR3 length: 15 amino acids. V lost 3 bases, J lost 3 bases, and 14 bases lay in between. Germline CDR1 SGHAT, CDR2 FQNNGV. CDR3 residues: CASSFNPGGEETQYF. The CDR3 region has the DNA TGTGCCAGCAGCTTTAATCCAGGTGGGGAAGAGACCCAGTACTTC.

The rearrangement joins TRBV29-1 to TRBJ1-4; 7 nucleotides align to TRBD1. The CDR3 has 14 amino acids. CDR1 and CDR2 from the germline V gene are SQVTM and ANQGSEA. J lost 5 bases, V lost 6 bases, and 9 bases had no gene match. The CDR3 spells CSVEVAGGNEKLFF. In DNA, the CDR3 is TGCAGCGTCGAGGTTGCAGGGGGGAATGAAAAACTGTTTTTT.

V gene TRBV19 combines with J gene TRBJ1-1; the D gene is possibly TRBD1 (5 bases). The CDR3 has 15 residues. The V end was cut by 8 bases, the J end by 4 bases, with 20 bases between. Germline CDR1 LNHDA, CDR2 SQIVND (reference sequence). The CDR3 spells CASSPKGDSGTEAFF. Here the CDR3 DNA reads TGTGCCAGTTCACCAAAGGGAGACAGTGGCACTGAAGCTTTCTTT.

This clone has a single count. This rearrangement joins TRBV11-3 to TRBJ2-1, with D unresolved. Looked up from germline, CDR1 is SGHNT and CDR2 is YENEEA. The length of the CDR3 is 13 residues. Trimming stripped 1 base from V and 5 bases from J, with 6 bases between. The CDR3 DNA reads TGTGCCAGCAGCTTAGGTGAGAACAATGAGCAGTTCTTC. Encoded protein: CASSLGENNEQFF. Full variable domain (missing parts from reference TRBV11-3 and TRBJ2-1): EAGVVQSPRYKIIEKKQPVAFWCNPISGHNTLYWYLQNLGQGPELLIRYENEEAVDDSQLPKDRFSAERLKGVDSTLKIQPAELGDSAVYLCASSLGENNEQFFGPGTRLTVL.

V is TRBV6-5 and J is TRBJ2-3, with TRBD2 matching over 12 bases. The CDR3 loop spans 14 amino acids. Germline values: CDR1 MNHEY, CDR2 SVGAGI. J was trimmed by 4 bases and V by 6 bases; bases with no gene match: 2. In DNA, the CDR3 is TGTGCCAGCAGACTAGCGGGAGGACCAGATACGCAGTATTTT. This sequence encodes CASRLAGGPDTQYF.

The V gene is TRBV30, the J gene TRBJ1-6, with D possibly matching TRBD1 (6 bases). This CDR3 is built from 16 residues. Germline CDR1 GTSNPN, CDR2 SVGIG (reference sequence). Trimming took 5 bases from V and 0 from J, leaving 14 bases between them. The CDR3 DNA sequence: TGTGCCTGGCGCCACAGGGAGAGCTCCTATAATTCACCCCTCCACTTT. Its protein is CAWRHRESSYNSPLHF.

The DNA of the CDR3 is TGTGCCTGGAGTGTAAGGAGCAGATATCAGCCCCAGCATTTT. Translated: CAWSVRSRYQPQHF. The chain recombines TRBV30 with TRBJ1-5; D remains ambiguous. Germline V gives CDR1 GTSNPN, CDR2 SVGIG (reference sequence). There are 14 residues in the CDR3. V lost 0 bases, J lost 5 bases, and 11 bases lay in between. Using reference TRBV30 and TRBJ1-5 for the parts outside the CDR3, the full variable domain is SQTIHQWPATLVQPVGSPLSLECTVEGTSNPNLYWYRQAAGRGLQLLFYSVGIGQISSEVPQNLSASRPQDRQFILSSKKLLLSDSGFYLCAWSVRSRYQPQHFGDGTRLSIL.

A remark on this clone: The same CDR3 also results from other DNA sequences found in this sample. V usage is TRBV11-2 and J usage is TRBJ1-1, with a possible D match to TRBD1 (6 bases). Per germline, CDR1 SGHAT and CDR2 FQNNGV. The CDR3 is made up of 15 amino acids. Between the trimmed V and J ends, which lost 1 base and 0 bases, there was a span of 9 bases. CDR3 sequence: CASSLVGGLNTEAFF. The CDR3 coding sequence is TGTGCCAGCAGCTTAGTCGGGGGGCTGAACACTGAAGCTTTCTTT.

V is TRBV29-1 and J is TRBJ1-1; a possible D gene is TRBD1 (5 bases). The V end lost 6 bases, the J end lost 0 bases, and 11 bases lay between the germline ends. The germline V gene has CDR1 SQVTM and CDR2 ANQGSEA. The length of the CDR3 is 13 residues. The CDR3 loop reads CSVLKDMNTEAFF. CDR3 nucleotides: TGCAGCGTCCTGAAGGACATGAACACTGAAGCTTTCTTT.

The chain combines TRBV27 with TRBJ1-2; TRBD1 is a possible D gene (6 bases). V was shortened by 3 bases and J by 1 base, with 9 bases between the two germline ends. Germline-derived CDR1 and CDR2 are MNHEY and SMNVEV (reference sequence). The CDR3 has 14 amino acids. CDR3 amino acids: CASSFGTNNYGYTF. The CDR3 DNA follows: TGTGCCAGCAGTTTCGGGACAAATAACTATGGCTACACCTTC.

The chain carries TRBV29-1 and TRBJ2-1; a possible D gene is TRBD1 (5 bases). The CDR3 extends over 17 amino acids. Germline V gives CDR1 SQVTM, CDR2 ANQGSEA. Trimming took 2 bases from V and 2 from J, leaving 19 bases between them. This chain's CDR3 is CSVEPLGQGRTYNEQFF. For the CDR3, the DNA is TGCAGCGTTGAACCCCTCGGGCAGGGTCGGACCTACAATGAGCAGTTCTTC.

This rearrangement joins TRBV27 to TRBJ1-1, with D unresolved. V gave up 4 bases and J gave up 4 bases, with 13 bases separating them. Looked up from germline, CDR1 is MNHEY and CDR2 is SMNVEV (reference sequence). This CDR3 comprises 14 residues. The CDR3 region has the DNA TGTGCCAGCAGTTCCGGGGTGGTCGGCACTGAAGCTTTCTTT. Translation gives CASSSGVVGTEAFF.

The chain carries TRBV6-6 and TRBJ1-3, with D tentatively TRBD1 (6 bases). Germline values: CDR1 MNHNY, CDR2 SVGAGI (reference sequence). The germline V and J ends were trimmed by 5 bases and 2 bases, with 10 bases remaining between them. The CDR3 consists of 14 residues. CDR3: CASSTTGAGNTIYF. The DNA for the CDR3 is TGTGCCAGCAGTACGACAGGAGCTGGAAACACCATATATTTT.

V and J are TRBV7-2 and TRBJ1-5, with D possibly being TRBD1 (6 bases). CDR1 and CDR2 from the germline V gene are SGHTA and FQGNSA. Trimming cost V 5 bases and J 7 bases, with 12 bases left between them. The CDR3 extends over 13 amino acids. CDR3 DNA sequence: TGTGCCAGCAGCCAAGGGGGGGAACAGCCCCAGCATTTT. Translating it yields CASSQGGEQPQHF.

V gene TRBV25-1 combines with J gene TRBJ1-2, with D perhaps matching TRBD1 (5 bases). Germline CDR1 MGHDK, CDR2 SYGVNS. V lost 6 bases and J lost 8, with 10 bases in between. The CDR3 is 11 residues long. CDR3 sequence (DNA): TGTGCCAGCAGCAGAGGGGACGGCTACACCTTC. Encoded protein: CASSRGDGYTF.